The 23 T cell receptor beta chains reported below all come from one sample, sequenced in a study of response to subunit inactivated influenza vaccine. TCRdb redid the calling of the RT-PCR reads with MiXCR, one entry per CDR3 protein. Among 650,000 to 700,000 distinct CDR3 sequences listed, approximately 15% were seen once. Sequences were derived from PBMCs from blood, sampled 11 to 12 days after vaccination. The receptors originated from a man over 45 who received an inactivated influenza vaccine.

The chain couples TRBV5-1 to TRBJ2-1, with D perhaps matching TRBD1 or TRBD2 (5 bases each). Trimming pared 4 bases from V and 8 bases from J, leaving 16 bases between. There are 14 residues in the CDR3. From germline, CDR1 is SGHRS and CDR2 YFSETQ. CDR3 loop: CASSGDPQGHEQFF. The CDR3 DNA reads TGCGCCAGCAGCGGGGACCCCCAGGGCCATGAGCAGTTCTTC.

This clonotype was picked up a small number of times. The V and J genes are TRBV7-6 and TRBJ2-1, with 11 nucleotides matching TRBD2. This CDR3 is built from 17 residues. Germline V gives CDR1 SGHVS, CDR2 FNYEAQ. Losses at the gene ends were 5 bases for V and 3 bases for J; bases not matched to a gene: 9. CDR3 amino acids: CASSKAGTSGYYNEQFF. Written as DNA, the CDR3 is TGTGCCAGCAGCAAAGCCGGGACTAGCGGATACTACAATGAGCAGTTCTTC. The entire variable domain, with the rest obtained from reference TRBV7-6 and TRBJ2-1, is as follows: GAGVSQSPRYKVTKRGQDVALRCDPISGHVSLYWYRQALGQGPEFLTYFNYEAQQDKSGLPNDRFSAERPEGSISTLTIQRTEQRDSAMYRCASSKAGTSGYYNEQFFGPGTRLTVL.

In its sample, this clonotype was seen a few times. The chain recombines TRBV5-1 with TRBJ2-5, with 8 bases lining up with TRBD1. After removal of 4 bases from V and 2 bases from J, the junction contained 4 bases not matched to a gene. CDR3 length: 14 residues. Germline CDR1 and CDR2: SGHRS and YFSETQ. The CDR3 coding sequence is TGCGCCAGCAGCAAGGGACAGGCTCAAGAGACCCAGTACTTC. Protein: CASSKGQAQETQYF. Filled out from reference TRBV5-1 and TRBJ2-5, the complete variable domain reads KAGVTQTPRYLIKTRGQQVTLSCSPISGHRSVSWYQQTPGQGLQFLFEYFSETQRNKGNFPGRFSGRQFSNSRSEMNVSTLELGDSALYLCASSKGQAQETQYFGPGTRLLVL.

The chain joins TRBV18 to TRBJ1-6; TRBD1 matches 7 bases. Germline trimming cut 3 bases from V and 7 bases from J; bases unmatched to any gene: 6. CDR3 length: 15 amino acids. Germline V lookup: CDR1 KGHSH, CDR2 LQKENI. CDR3 sequence: CASSPQTGKNSPLHF. The CDR3 DNA follows: TGTGCCAGCTCACCTCAGACAGGGAAGAATTCACCCCTCCACTTT.

CDR3 loop: CASSLTTGSGANVLTF. For the CDR3, the DNA is TGTGCCAGTAGTCTTACTACAGGGTCCGGGGCCAACGTCCTGACTTTC. The chain couples TRBV19 to TRBJ2-6; tentatively, D is TRBD1 (6 bases). The ends were cut back, 5 bases at V and 4 bases at J, with 15 bases in the middle. The CDR3 is 16 amino acids. Germline lookup yields CDR1 LNHDA and CDR2 SQIVND (reference sequence).

The genes are TRBV7-2 and TRBJ2-1, with D unresolved. Trimming pared 7 bases from V and 0 bases from J, leaving 4 bases between. The germline CDR1 and CDR2 sequences are SGHTA and FQGNSA. The CDR3 consists of 12 residues. As DNA, the CDR3 is TGTGCCAGCACCCCCTCCTACAATGAGCAGTTCTTC. This translates into CASTPSYNEQFF.

The chain combines TRBV5-6 with TRBJ1-5; D not resolved. Trimming took 1 base from V and 4 from J, leaving 9 bases between them. Per germline, CDR1 SGHDT and CDR2 YYEEEE. The CDR3 extends over 14 amino acids. The CDR3 protein is CASSLWLDNQPQHF. CDR3 DNA sequence: TGTGCCAGCAGCTTGTGGCTCGATAATCAGCCCCAGCATTTT. Supplemented by reference TRBV5-6 and TRBJ1-5, the full variable domain reads DAGVTQSPTHLIKTRGQQVTLRCSPKSGHDTVSWYQQALGQGPQFIFQYYEEEERQRGNFPDRFSGHQFPNYSSELNVNALLLGDSALYLCASSLWLDNQPQHFGDGTRLSIL.

V usage is TRBV12-3 or TRBV12-4 and J usage is TRBJ2-1; 9 bases align to TRBD1. V lost 6 bases, J lost 2 bases, and 5 bases stayed unmatched. The CDR3 length is 15 residues. CDR3 nucleotides: TGTGCCAGCAGCCCGGACAGGGGAACCTACAATGAGCAGTTCTTC. Protein: CASSPDRGTYNEQFF.

The V and J genes are TRBV18 and TRBJ1-1, with a tentative D call TRBD1 (5 bases). CDR1 is KGHSH and CDR2 is LQKENI in the germline V gene. The CDR3 contains 14 residues. Trimming cost V 3 bases and J 0 bases, with 8 bases left between them. This CDR3 is CASSPREMNTEAFF. CDR3 bases: TGTGCCAGCTCACCCAGGGAGATGAACACTGAAGCTTTCTTT.

This clonotype was counted a few times. The DNA for the CDR3 is TGCAGCGTCAGCGGCGGAGCAGGAGAGACCCAGTACTTC. Translating gives CSVSGGAGETQYF. The chain links TRBV29-1 to TRBJ2-5; weak D call: TRBD2 (5 bases). V dropped 6 bases and J dropped 4 bases, with 15 bases sitting between them. The germline gives CDR1 SQVTM, CDR2 ANQGSEA. The CDR3 has 13 residues.

The rearrangement uses TRBV5-1 and TRBJ2-2; D is possibly TRBD2 (5 bases). Germline lookup yields CDR1 SGHRS and CDR2 YFSETQ. V was cut by 1 base and J by 13 bases, with 20 bases left in between. The CDR3 sequence is 15 residues long. The DNA of the CDR3 is TGCGCCAGCAGCTTGTGGGCAGAGGGTACTGGTTGGCTGTTTTTT. Amino acid sequence: CASSLWAEGTGWLFF. The full variable domain, completed using reference TRBV5-1 and TRBJ2-2, is KAGVTQTPRYLIKTRGQQVTLSCSPISGHRSVSWYQQTPGQGLQFLFEYFSETQRNKGNFPGRFSGRQFSNSRSEMNVSTLELGDSALYLCASSLWAEGTGWLFFGEGSRLTVL.

V usage is TRBV30 and J usage is TRBJ2-2; possible D gene TRBD2, 6 bases. V dropped 0 bases and J dropped 1 base, with 18 bases sitting between them. Germline CDR1 GTSNPN, CDR2 SVGIG (reference sequence). The CDR3 contains 18 residues. In nucleotides, the CDR3 is TGTGCCTGGAGTGTACGGAGGGGCAGGGCAAAGAACACCGGGGAGCTGTTTTTT. Residues: CAWSVRRGRAKNTGELFF. Filled out from reference TRBV30 and TRBJ2-2, the complete variable domain reads SQTIHQWPATLVQPVGSPLSLECTVEGTSNPNLYWYRQAAGRGLQLLFYSVGIGQISSEVPQNLSASRPQDRQFILSSKKLLLSDSGFYLCAWSVRRGRAKNTGELFFGEGSRLTVL.

The chain recombines TRBV7-6 with TRBJ2-2; D ambiguous. The length of the CDR3 is 15 residues. The germline V gene has CDR1 SGHVS and CDR2 FNYEAQ. Trimming removed 5 bases at V and 0 bases at J, with 10 bases between. Here the CDR3 reads CASSPVSANTGELFF. The DNA for the CDR3 is TGTGCCAGCAGCCCGGTCAGCGCGAACACCGGGGAGCTGTTTTTT.

This clonotype has just a few counts. The V gene is TRBV27, the J gene TRBJ2-3; the match to TRBD2 covers 12 bases. Germline V gene data show CDR1 as MNHEY and CDR2 as SMNVEV (reference sequence). V shed 3 bases and J 6 bases; nucleotides not matched to a gene: 4. This CDR3 has 15 amino acids. The CDR3 nucleotides are TGTGCCAGCAGTTTTCCTAGCGGGGGGGACGATACGCAGTATTTT. It translates to CASSFPSGGDDTQYF.

The V and J genes are TRBV2 and TRBJ1-2; maybe TRBD1 (5 bases). Per germline, CDR1 SNHLY and CDR2 FYNNEI. The CDR3 loop spans 15 amino acids. V was cut by 3 bases and J by 0 bases, with 11 bases left in between. The CDR3 DNA reads TGTGCCAGCAGTGAGCCGACAGCAACTAACTATGGCTACACCTTC. This codes for CASSEPTATNYGYTF.

This clonotype turned up a few times. This sequence joins TRBV12-3 or TRBV12-4 and TRBJ2-2; TRBD1 is a possible D gene (5 bases). CDR3 length: 15 residues. Trimming shortened V by 1 base and J by 5 bases, and 11 bases separated the two germline ends. The CDR3 protein is CASSLGTPGTGELFF. The CDR3 bases are TGTGCCAGCAGTTTAGGGACACCCGGGACCGGGGAGCTGTTTTTT.

The gene calls are TRBV12-3 or TRBV12-4 and TRBJ1-1; 7 bases line up with TRBD1. The CDR3 spans 15 residues. Trimming cost V 6 bases and J 4 bases; bases outside gene matches: 11. As DNA, the CDR3 is TGTGCCAGCAGCGCGGACAGGTCATATTTCACTGAAGCTTTCTTT. Translation: CASSADRSYFTEAFF.

The chain links TRBV4-2 to TRBJ2-7; perhaps D is TRBD1 or TRBD2 (6 bases each). V lost 0 bases to trimming and J lost 2 bases, with 11 bases between them. Germline assignment: CDR1 LGHNA and CDR2 YNFKEQ. The length of the CDR3 is 15 residues. CDR3 nucleotides: TGTGCCAGCAGCCAAGATTTGGGGGGCCCCTACGAGCAGTACTTC. It is translated as CASSQDLGGPYEQYF.

This clonotype appeared many times. The chain joins TRBV20-1 to TRBJ2-1; TRBD1 aligns across 8 bases. V lost 4 bases and J lost 3; bases outside the gene matches: 8. The length of the CDR3 is 15 residues. Per the germline V gene, CDR1 is DFQATT and CDR2 is SNEGSKA (reference sequence). The CDR3 DNA follows: TGCAGTGCTACCTCCAGACAGGGGCACTACAATGAGCAGTTCTTC. As protein: CSATSRQGHYNEQFF.

This chain links TRBV6-1 with TRBJ2-1, with D possibly being TRBD2 (7 bases). Germline V lookup: CDR1 MNHNS, CDR2 SASEGT. V was clipped by 6 bases and J by 2 bases, with 14 bases between them. There are 15 residues in the CDR3. For the CDR3, the DNA is TGTGCCAGCAGAGGGGGGGGACCAACCTACAATGAGCAGTTCTTC. Translation gives CASRGGGPTYNEQFF.

The J gene is TRBJ1-6, the V gene TRBV14; no reliable D call. Per germline, CDR1 SGHDN and CDR2 FVKESK. V gave up 1 base and J gave up 15 bases, with 13 bases separating them. CDR3 size: 13 residues. CDR3 sequence: CASSQVPNYFLHF. CDR3 sequence (DNA): TGTGCCAGCAGCCAAGTACCGAACTACTTCCTCCACTTT.

Many counts were recorded for this clonotype. The rearrangement joins TRBV20-1 to TRBJ2-3; D may correspond to TRBD1 or TRBD2 (7 bases each). The CDR3 is made up of 13 amino acids. Trimming took off 3 bases at V and 10 bases at J, with 17 bases between the two ends. Germline lookup yields CDR1 DFQATT and CDR2 SNEGSKA (reference sequence). CDR3 nucleotides: TGCAGTGCTAGCCTGGGGGGGACAGTGGCGCAGTATTTT. It specifies CSASLGGTVAQYF.

Only a few counts were recorded for this clonotype. The V gene is TRBV28, the J gene TRBJ2-7, with 8 bases aligning to TRBD1. Germline V CDR1 and CDR2: MDHEN, SYDVKM. The CDR3 is made up of 15 amino acids. V gave up 5 bases and J gave up 0 bases; unmatched junction bases: 6. CDR3 loop: CASSPPGQVSYEQYF. In DNA, the CDR3 is TGTGCCAGCAGTCCACCGGGACAGGTCTCCTACGAGCAGTACTTC.